Sequencing of this T cell receptor (beta chain) was carried out in a study of glioma-infiltrating T cells after dendritic cell vaccination. Study in general: Dendritic cell vaccination trial patients had either newly diagnosed or recurrent glioblastoma.

Up to 2 ug genomic DNA was used for TCRB CDR3 amplification. Sequenced by immunoSEQ multiplex PCR; TCRdb stores in-frame clones only, minus some. The sample holds around 89,000 clones, about nine tenths seen once. The CDR3 covers 14 residues. Germline loops: CDR1 SNHLY, CDR2 FYNNEI. V lost 7 bases, J lost 3 bases, and 4 bases stayed unmatched. This chain links TRBV2 with TRBJ1-4, with TRBD1 matching 8 bases. The sequencing used blood, collected before dendritic cell vaccination. The sequence derives from a human donor with glioblastoma. Here the CDR3 reads CASNLGQANEKLFF. DNA for the CDR3: TGTGCCAGCAACCTGGGACAGGCTAATGAAAAACTGTTTTTT.